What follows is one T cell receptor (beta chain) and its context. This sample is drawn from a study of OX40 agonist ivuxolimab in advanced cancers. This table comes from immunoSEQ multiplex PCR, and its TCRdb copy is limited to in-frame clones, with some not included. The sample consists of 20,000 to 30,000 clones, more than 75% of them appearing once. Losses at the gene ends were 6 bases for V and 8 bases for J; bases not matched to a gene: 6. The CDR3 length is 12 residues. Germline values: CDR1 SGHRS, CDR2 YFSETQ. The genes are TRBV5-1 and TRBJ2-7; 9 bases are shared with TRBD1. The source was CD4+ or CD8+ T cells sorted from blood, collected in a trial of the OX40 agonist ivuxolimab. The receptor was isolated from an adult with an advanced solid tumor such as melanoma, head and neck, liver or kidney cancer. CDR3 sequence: CASKRQGVKQYF. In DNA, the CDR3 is TGCGCCAGCAAAAGACAGGGGGTAAAGCAGTACTTC.